This TCR beta chain was sequenced in a study of OX40 agonist ivuxolimab in advanced cancers. As for the study in general: Among those treated, three patients had partial responses, one with hepatocellular carcinoma and two with cutaneous melanoma.

This CDR3 region has 16 residues. CDR1 is LNHNV, CDR2 YYDKDF, per germline (reference sequence). The J segment lost 4 bases and the V segment lost 1 base, leaving 7 bases of the junction unmatched. The investigators sampled blood at baseline, at cycle 4 day 1, and at cycle 7 day 1. Study-level findings and limits: Researchers did not establish what antigens the expanded peripheral T cells target.

Method: immunoSEQ multiplex PCR; TCRdb's copy keeps in-frame clones and lacks some. The table shows approximately 60,000 clones, with 88% occurring only once. Worth noting for this clone: Its antigen is as yet unknown.

This clonotype was obtained from an adult with an advanced solid tumor such as melanoma, head and neck, liver or kidney cancer. The chain recombines TRBV15 with TRBJ2-3, with TRBD2 identical over 8 bases. Here the sequenced sample was CD4+ or CD8+ T cells sorted from blood, taken in a trial of the OX40 agonist ivuxolimab. CDR3 protein: CATSRVPGLDSDTQYF. In DNA form, the CDR3 reads TGTGCCACCAGCAGAGTGCCGGGACTAGACTCAGATACGCAGTATTTT.